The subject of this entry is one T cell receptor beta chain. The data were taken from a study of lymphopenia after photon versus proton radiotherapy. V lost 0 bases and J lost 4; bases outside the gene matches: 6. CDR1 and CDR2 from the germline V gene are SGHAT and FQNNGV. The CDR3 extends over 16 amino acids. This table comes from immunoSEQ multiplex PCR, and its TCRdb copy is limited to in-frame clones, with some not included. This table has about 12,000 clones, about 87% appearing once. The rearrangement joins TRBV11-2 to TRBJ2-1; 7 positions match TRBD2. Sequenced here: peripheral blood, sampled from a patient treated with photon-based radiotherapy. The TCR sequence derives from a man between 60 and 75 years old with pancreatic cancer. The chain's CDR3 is CASSLDGTNFYNEQFF. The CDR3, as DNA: TGTGCCAGCAGCTTAGATGGGACTAACTTTTACAATGAGCAGTTCTTC.